This is a list of T cell receptor beta chains from one sample in a study of blood T cell repertoires in COVID-19. TCRdb's copy holds only in-frame clones and misses some; the assay was immunoSEQ multiplex PCR. This table has about 180,000 clones, over 70% appearing once. What was sequenced was PBMCs or T cells enriched from blood (not recorded which). These receptors originate from a man aged 55 to 70 who had been exposed to COVID-19. Both conserved end residues are part of each CDR3. Each record gives: CDR3 DNA, CDR3 protein, CDR3 length, V gene, D gene, J gene, clone size. The D gene is left open where the match is weak. Expanded clones get a size class; other rows say once, few or many, or leave the size out.

CDR3nt: TGTGCCAGCAGCTTAGCGAGGGTCTTTTCACCCCTCCACTTT
CDR3aa: CASSLARVFSPLHF
len: 14
v_gene: TRBV7-2
d_gene: -
j_gene: TRBJ1-6
abundance: once

CDR3nt: TGTGCCAGCGCCAACCCGGGCAGGGGGCGCAAAGATACGCAGTATTTT
CDR3aa: CASANPGRGRKDTQYF
len: 16
v_gene: TRBV7-9
d_gene: TRBD1
j_gene: TRBJ2-3
abundance: -

CDR3nt: TGCGCCAGCAGCTTGGGCGGTAGGGCTAGCGGCCACAATGAGCAGTTCTTC
CDR3aa: CASSLGGRASGHNEQFF
len: 17
v_gene: TRBV5-1
d_gene: TRBD2
j_gene: TRBJ2-1
abundance: -

CDR3nt: TGCGCCAGCAGGCAGGGCGCAGGCACTGAAGCTTTCTTT
CDR3aa: CASRQGAGTEAFF
len: 13
v_gene: TRBV10-1
d_gene: -
j_gene: TRBJ1-1
abundance: -

CDR3nt: TGTGCCAGCAGCTCTCAGGTGAGGGGGACAAGCTCTGGAAACACCATATATTTT
CDR3aa: CASSSQVRGTSSGNTIYF
len: 18
v_gene: TRBV5-8
d_gene: -
j_gene: TRBJ1-3
abundance: -

CDR3nt: TGTGCCAGCAGCTTAGACGGAGCAGGGAGGACTGAAGCTTTCTTT
CDR3aa: CASSLDGAGRTEAFF
len: 15
v_gene: TRBV11-2
d_gene: -
j_gene: TRBJ1-1
abundance: few

CDR3nt: TGTGCCATCAGTGAGATGGGGGGACAGGGTGAAGCTTTCTTT
CDR3aa: CAISEMGGQGEAFF
len: 14
v_gene: TRBV10-3
d_gene: TRBD1
j_gene: TRBJ1-1
abundance: -

CDR3nt: TGTGCCAGCAGCTTAGACAGGGCCTATGGCTACACCTTC
CDR3aa: CASSLDRAYGYTF
len: 13
v_gene: TRBV11-1
d_gene: -
j_gene: TRBJ1-2
abundance: once

CDR3nt: TGTGCCAGCAGCGGACTGAGCTCCTACAATGAGCAGTTCTTC
CDR3aa: CASSGLSSYNEQFF
len: 14
v_gene: TRBV6-2/TRBV6-3
d_gene: -
j_gene: TRBJ2-1
abundance: -

CDR3nt: TGTGCCAGCAGCGCGATAAAGACCCAGTACTTC
CDR3aa: CASSAIKTQYF
len: 11
v_gene: TRBV2
d_gene: -
j_gene: TRBJ2-5
abundance: -

CDR3nt: TGCAGCGTCGTAGCGGGAGGGCCCTCAGATACGCAGTATTTT
CDR3aa: CSVVAGGPSDTQYF
len: 14
v_gene: TRBV29-1
d_gene: TRBD2
j_gene: TRBJ2-3
abundance: -

CDR3nt: TGTGCCATCAGGCCTTCAGCGTCCGATACGCAGTATTTT
CDR3aa: CAIRPSASDTQYF
len: 13
v_gene: TRBV10-3
d_gene: -
j_gene: TRBJ2-3
abundance: -

CDR3nt: TGTGCCAGCAGCGCTACCGGCGGGAGGACCACCGGGGAGCTGTTTTTT
CDR3aa: CASSATGGRTTGELFF
len: 16
v_gene: TRBV28
d_gene: TRBD2
j_gene: TRBJ2-2
abundance: -

CDR3nt: TGTGCCAGCAGTGAAGTAGTGACCCCAGGAGCTTTCTTT
CDR3aa: CASSEVVTPGAFF
len: 13
v_gene: TRBV6-1
d_gene: -
j_gene: TRBJ1-1
abundance: -

CDR3nt: TGTGCCTGGGGGGGACAGGGGGTCTATAATTCACCCCTCCACTTT
CDR3aa: CAWGGQGVYNSPLHF
len: 15
v_gene: TRBV30
d_gene: TRBD1
j_gene: TRBJ1-6
abundance: few

CDR3nt: TGCGCCAGCAGCTTGGACAGCTCTGGTTTGGACACTGAAGCTTTCTTT
CDR3aa: CASSLDSSGLDTEAFF
len: 16
v_gene: TRBV5-1
d_gene: -
j_gene: TRBJ1-1
abundance: -

CDR3nt: TGCGCCAGCAGCTTTCGGACAGACAGTAAAGAAGGAAACACCATATATTTT
CDR3aa: CASSFRTDSKEGNTIYF
len: 17
v_gene: TRBV5-1
d_gene: -
j_gene: TRBJ1-3
abundance: -

CDR3nt: TGTGCCAGCAGCTTAGGACTCACAGATACGCAGTATTTT
CDR3aa: CASSLGLTDTQYF
len: 13
v_gene: TRBV11-3
d_gene: -
j_gene: TRBJ2-3
abundance: -

CDR3nt: TGTGCCAGCAGCGGAGGGACAGCTGGCAACTATGGCTACACCTTC
CDR3aa: CASSGGTAGNYGYTF
len: 15
v_gene: TRBV5-7
d_gene: TRBD1
j_gene: TRBJ1-2
abundance: -

CDR3nt: TGTGCCAGCAGTCCAACAGGGGCTGGAAACACCATATATTTT
CDR3aa: CASSPTGAGNTIYF
len: 14
v_gene: TRBV28
d_gene: TRBD1
j_gene: TRBJ1-3
abundance: -

CDR3nt: TGTGCCAGCAGCTTAGTGAGCCAGGGAAATGAAAAACTGTTTTTT
CDR3aa: CASSLVSQGNEKLFF
len: 15
v_gene: TRBV7-9
d_gene: -
j_gene: TRBJ1-4
abundance: -

CDR3nt: TGCACCAGCAGGGTTGAGACAGGCTCCACTGAAGCTTTCTTT
CDR3aa: CTSRVETGSTEAFF
len: 14
v_gene: TRBV29-1
d_gene: -
j_gene: TRBJ1-1
abundance: few

CDR3nt: TGTGCCAGCAGGTCCGGACAGGGGGGAACGGAGACCCAGTACTTC
CDR3aa: CASRSGQGGTETQYF
len: 15
v_gene: TRBV27
d_gene: TRBD1
j_gene: TRBJ2-5
abundance: -

CDR3nt: TGTGCCAGCAGCTTAGAGTCCACTAGCGCTCGGGGGAATGAGCAGTTCTTC
CDR3aa: CASSLESTSARGNEQFF
len: 17
v_gene: TRBV7-2
d_gene: TRBD2
j_gene: TRBJ2-1
abundance: -

CDR3nt: TGTGCCAGCAGCTTAGGTCGCAGGGAATTCGGCGAGCAGTACTTC
CDR3aa: CASSLGRREFGEQYF
len: 15
v_gene: TRBV7-9
d_gene: -
j_gene: TRBJ2-7
abundance: -

CDR3nt: TGTGCCAGCAGCTCCACCGGGACAGGGGGCGGTGGCTACACCTTC
CDR3aa: CASSSTGTGGGGYTF
len: 15
v_gene: TRBV7-9
d_gene: TRBD1
j_gene: TRBJ1-2
abundance: -

CDR3nt: TGTGCCAGCACTGAATCATATGAAAAACTGTTTTTT
CDR3aa: CASTESYEKLFF
len: 12
v_gene: TRBV2
d_gene: -
j_gene: TRBJ1-4
abundance: -

CDR3nt: TGTGCCAGCTCACCAGTAGCGGGAGTTTCCTTGGATGAGCAGTTCTTC
CDR3aa: CASSPVAGVSLDEQFF
len: 16
v_gene: TRBV18
d_gene: TRBD2
j_gene: TRBJ2-1
abundance: -

CDR3nt: TGTGCCAGCAGCTTAAGCGAAGAGACCCAGTACTTC
CDR3aa: CASSLSEETQYF
len: 12
v_gene: TRBV7-2
d_gene: -
j_gene: TRBJ2-5
abundance: -

CDR3nt: TGTGCCAGCAGCTTTAGATCCACTTCAGGTCAGCCCCAGCATTTT
CDR3aa: CASSFRSTSGQPQHF
len: 15
v_gene: TRBV11-3
d_gene: -
j_gene: TRBJ1-5
abundance: -

CDR3nt: TGTGCCAGCAGTTTCCCGGGGAACTATGGCTACACCTTC
CDR3aa: CASSFPGNYGYTF
len: 13
v_gene: TRBV27
d_gene: -
j_gene: TRBJ1-2
abundance: -

CDR3nt: TGTGCCAGCAGTGTGGGGCAGCAAGAGACCCAGTACTTC
CDR3aa: CASSVGQQETQYF
len: 13
v_gene: TRBV2
d_gene: -
j_gene: TRBJ2-5
abundance: few

CDR3nt: TGTGCCAGTACCCCTCAGACAGGGGTTGGTGGAAACACCATATATTTT
CDR3aa: CASTPQTGVGGNTIYF
len: 16
v_gene: TRBV19
d_gene: TRBD1
j_gene: TRBJ1-3
abundance: once